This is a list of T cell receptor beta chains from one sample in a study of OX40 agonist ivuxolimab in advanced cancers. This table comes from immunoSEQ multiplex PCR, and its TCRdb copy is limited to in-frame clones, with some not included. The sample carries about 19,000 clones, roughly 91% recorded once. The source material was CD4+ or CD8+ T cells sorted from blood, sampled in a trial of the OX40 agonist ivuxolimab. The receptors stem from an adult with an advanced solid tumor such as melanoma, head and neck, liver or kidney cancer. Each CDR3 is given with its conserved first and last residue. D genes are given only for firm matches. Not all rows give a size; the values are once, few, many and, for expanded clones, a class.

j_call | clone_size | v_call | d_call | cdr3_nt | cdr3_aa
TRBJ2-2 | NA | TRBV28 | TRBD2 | TGTGCCAGCACCCACCCTAGGGCCGGGAGGGGCACCGGGGAGCTGTTTTTT | CASTHPRAGRGTGELFF
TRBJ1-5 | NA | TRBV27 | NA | TGTGCCAGCAGTCCGAAATCAGCCCAGCATTTT | CASSPKSAQHF
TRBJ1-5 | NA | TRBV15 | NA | TGTGCCACCAGCCCCGGGGCAGTTTCCGATCAGCCCCAGCATTTT | CATSPGAVSDQPQHF
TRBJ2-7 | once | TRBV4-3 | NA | TGCGCCAGCAGCCTGGGAGTAGACTTAGACGAGCAGTACTTC | CASSLGVDLDEQYF
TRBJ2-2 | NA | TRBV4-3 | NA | TGCGCCAGCAGCCAGATACGCCCGAGCGGGGAGCTGTTTTTT | CASSQIRPSGELFF
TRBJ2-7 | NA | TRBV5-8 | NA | TGTGCCAGCAGCTTCCGGACAATCGAGCAGTACTTC | CASSFRTIEQYF
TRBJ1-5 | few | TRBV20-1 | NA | TGCAGTGCTAGTGAGGGACTGCCCCAGCATTTT | CSASEGLPQHF
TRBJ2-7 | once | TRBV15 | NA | TGTGCCACCAGTCGGGGTTCCTACGAGCAGTACTTC | CATSRGSYEQYF
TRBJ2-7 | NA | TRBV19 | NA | TGTGCCAGTAGTATAGGGGGGAATAGCGAGCAGTACTTC | CASSIGGNSEQYF
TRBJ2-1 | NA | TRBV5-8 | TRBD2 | TGTGCCAGCAGCTACACGATTGGACTAGCGGGAGGCAATGAGCAGTTCTTC | CASSYTIGLAGGNEQFF
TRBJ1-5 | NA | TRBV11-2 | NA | TGTGCCAGCAGCTTAGCGCGGAATCAGCCCCAGCATTTT | CASSLARNQPQHF
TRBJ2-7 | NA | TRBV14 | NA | TGTGCCAGCAGCCAAATACAGGGAGTGGGAGAGCAGTACTTC | CASSQIQGVGEQYF
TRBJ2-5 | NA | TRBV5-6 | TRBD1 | TGTGCCAGCAGCTCGTCGGGGACAGGAGGAGAGACCCAGTACTTC | CASSSSGTGGETQYF
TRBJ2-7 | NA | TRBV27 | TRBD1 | TGTGCCAGCAGTCCCCGGACAGGGTCCTACGAGCAGTACTTC | CASSPRTGSYEQYF
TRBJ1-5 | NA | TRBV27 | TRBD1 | TGTGCCAGCAGGGCAGGGGGAGAGCAGCCCCAGCATTTT | CASRAGGEQPQHF
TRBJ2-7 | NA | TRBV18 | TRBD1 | TGTGCCAGCTCACCACCGTGGGGAACAGGGGAGTACGAGCAGTACTTC | CASSPPWGTGEYEQYF
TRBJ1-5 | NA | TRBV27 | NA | TGTGCCTTGCGGTGGGGGAGCAATCAGCCCCAGCATTTT | CALRWGSNQPQHF
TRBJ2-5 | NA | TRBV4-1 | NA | TGCGCCAGCAGCCAGACCCCAATCCGGGAGACCCAGTACTTC | CASSQTPIRETQYF
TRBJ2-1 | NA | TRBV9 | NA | TGTGCCAGCGGCGGACAGTACAATGAGCAGTTCTTC | CASGGQYNEQFF
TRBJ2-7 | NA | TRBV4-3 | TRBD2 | TGCGCCAGCAGCCAGAATAGCGGGACCTACGAGCAGTACTTC | CASSQNSGTYEQYF
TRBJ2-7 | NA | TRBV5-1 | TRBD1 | TGCGCCAGCAGCTTCGGGACAGCCTACGAGCAGTACTTC | CASSFGTAYEQYF
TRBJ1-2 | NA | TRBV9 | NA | TGTGCCAGCAGCGTAGTGGGGGGGGCACAGCGGGGCTACACCTTC | CASSVVGGAQRGYTF
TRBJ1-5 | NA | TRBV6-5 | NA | TGTGCCAGCAGTTCCGGGTATCAGCCCCAGCATTTT | CASSSGYQPQHF
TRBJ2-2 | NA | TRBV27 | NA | TGTGCCAGTCTTGGGACCGGGGAGCTGTTTTTT | CASLGTGELFF
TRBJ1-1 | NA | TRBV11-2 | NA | TGTGCCAGCAGCTCCCGGATGAACACTGAAGCTTTCTTT | CASSSRMNTEAFF
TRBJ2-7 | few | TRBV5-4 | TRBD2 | TGTGCCAGCAGCCAAGGGACTAGCGGGAGGATCCCCGAGCAGTACTTC | CASSQGTSGRIPEQYF
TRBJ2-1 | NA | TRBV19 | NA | TGTGCCAGTAGTATAAGGCGGGAACCCTACAATGAGCAGTTCTTC | CASSIRREPYNEQFF
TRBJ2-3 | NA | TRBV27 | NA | TGTGCCAGCACCTCAGTGGCCCCTGGGGCGGATACGCAGTATTTT | CASTSVAPGADTQYF
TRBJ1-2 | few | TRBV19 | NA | TGTGCCAGTAGTTGGGGGCCGGATAACTATGGCTACACCTTC | CASSWGPDNYGYTF